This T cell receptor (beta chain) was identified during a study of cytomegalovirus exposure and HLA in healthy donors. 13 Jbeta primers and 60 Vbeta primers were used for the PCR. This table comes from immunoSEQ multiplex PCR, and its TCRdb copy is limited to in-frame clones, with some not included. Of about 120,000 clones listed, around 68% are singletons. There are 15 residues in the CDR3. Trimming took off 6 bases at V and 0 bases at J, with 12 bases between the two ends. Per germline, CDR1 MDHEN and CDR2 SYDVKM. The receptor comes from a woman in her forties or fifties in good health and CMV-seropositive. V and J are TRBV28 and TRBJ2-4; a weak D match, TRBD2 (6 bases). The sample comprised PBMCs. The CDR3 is CASRGLGEAKNIQYF. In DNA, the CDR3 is TGTGCCAGCAGGGGACTGGGGGAAGCCAAAAACATTCAGTACTTC.